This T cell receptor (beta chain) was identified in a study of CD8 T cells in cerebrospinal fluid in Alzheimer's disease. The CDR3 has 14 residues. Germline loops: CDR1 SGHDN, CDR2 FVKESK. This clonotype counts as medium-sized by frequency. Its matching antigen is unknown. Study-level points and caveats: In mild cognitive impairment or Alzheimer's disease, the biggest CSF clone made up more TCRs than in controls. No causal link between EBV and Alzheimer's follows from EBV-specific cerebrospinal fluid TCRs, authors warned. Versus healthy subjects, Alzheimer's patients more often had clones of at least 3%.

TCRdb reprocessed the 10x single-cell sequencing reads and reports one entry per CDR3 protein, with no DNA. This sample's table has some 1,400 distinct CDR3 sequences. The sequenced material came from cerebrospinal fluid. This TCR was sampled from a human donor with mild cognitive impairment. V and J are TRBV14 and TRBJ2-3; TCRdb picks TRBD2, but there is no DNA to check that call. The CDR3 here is CARRTSGYTDTQYF.